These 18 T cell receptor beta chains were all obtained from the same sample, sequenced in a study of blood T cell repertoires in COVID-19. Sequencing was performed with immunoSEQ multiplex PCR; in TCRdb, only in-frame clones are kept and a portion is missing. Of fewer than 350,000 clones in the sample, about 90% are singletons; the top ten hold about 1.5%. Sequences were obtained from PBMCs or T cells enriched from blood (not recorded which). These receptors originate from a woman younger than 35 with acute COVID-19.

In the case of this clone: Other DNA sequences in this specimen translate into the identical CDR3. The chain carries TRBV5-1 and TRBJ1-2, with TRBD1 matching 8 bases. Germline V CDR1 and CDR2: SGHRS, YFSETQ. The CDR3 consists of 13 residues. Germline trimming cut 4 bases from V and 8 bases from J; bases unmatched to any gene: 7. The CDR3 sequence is CASSHGQGGGYTF. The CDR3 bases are TGCGCCAGCAGCCACGGACAGGGTGGCGGCTACACCTTC. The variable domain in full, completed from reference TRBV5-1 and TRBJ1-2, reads KAGVTQTPRYLIKTRGQQVTLSCSPISGHRSVSWYQQTPGQGLQFLFEYFSETQRNKGNFPGRFSGRQFSNSRSEMNVSTLELGDSALYLCASSHGQGGGYTFGSGTRLTVV.

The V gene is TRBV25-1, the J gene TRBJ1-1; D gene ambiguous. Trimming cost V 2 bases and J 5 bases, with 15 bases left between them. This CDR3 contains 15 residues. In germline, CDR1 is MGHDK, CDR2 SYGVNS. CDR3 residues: CASSEHAGGRTEAFF. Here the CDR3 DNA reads TGTGCCAGCAGTGAACACGCCGGAGGTCGGACTGAAGCTTTCTTT.

The CDR3 loop reads CASSLSQGANYGYTF. DNA for the CDR3: TGTGCCAGCAGCTTATCACAGGGGGCTAACTATGGCTACACCTTC. The chain carries TRBV7-6 and TRBJ1-2, with 8 positions matching TRBD1. The J segment lost 0 bases and the V segment lost 2 bases, leaving 2 bases of the junction unmatched. Germline assignment: CDR1 SGHVS and CDR2 FNYEAQ. The CDR3 length is 15 residues.

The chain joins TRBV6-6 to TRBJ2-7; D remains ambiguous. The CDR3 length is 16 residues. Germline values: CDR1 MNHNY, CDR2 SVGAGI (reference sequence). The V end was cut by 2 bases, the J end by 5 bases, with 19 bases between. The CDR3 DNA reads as TGTGCCAGCAGTTACGGCAAGACACCGTTCGTGGACGAGCAGTACTTC. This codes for CASSYGKTPFVDEQYF.

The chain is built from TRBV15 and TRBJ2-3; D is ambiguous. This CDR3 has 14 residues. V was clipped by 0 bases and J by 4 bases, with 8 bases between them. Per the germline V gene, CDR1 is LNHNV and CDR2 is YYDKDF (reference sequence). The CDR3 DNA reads TGTGCCACCAGCAGAGATATAGCCCCAGATACGCAGTATTTT. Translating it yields CATSRDIAPDTQYF.

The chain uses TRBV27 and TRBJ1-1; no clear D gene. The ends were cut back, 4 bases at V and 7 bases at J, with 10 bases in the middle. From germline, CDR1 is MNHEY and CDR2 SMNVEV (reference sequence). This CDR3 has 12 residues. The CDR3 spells CASSSQVNEAFF. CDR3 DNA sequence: TGTGCCAGCAGTTCCCAGGTTAATGAAGCTTTCTTT.

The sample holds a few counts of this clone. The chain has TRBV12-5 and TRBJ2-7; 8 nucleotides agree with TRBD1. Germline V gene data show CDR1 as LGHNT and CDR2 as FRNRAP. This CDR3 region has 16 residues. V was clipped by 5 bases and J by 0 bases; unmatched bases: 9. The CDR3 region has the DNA TGTGCTAGTGGTGAACCACCAGGACAGGGCTCCTACGAGCAGTACTTC. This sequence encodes CASGEPPGQGSYEQYF.

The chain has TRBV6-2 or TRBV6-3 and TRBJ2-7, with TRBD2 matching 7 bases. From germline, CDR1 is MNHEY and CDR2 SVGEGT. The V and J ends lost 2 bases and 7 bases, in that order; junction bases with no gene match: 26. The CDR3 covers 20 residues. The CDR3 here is CASSYPLGVTGGSPADEQYF. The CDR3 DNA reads TGTGCCAGCAGTTACCCACTCGGGGTAACAGGCGGGAGCCCGGCGGATGAGCAGTACTTC.

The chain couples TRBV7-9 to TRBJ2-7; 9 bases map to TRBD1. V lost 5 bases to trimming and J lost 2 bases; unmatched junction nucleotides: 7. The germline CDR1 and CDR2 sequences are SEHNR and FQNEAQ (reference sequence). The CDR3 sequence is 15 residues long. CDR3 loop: CASSPIRDRAYEQYF. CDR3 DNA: TGTGCCAGCAGCCCCATCCGGGACAGGGCCTACGAGCAGTACTTC. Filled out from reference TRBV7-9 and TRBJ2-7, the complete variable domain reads DTGVSQNPRHKITKRGQNVTFRCDPISEHNRLYWYRQTLGQGPEFLTYFQNEAQLEKSRLLSDRFSAERPKGSFSTLEIQRTEQGDSAMYLCASSPIRDRAYEQYFGPGTRLTVT.

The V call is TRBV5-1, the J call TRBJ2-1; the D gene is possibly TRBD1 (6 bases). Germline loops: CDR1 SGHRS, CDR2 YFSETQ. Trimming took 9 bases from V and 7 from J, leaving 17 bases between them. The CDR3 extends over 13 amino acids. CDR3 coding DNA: TGCGCCACCAGGGGTCTAGAAGTTAATGAGCAGTTCTTC. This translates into CATRGLEVNEQFF.

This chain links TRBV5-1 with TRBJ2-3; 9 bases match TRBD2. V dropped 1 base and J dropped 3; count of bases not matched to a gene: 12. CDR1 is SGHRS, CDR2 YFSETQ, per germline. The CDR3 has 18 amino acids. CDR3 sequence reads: CASSLTTGGGRVTDTQYF. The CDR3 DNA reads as TGCGCCAGCAGCTTGACGACGGGCGGCGGGAGGGTTACAGATACGCAGTATTTT.

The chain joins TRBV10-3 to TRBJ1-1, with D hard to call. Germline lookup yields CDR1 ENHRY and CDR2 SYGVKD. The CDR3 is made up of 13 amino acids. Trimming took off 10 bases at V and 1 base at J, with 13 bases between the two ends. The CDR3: CATRRSGNTEAFF. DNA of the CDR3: TGTGCCACCAGGCGGAGCGGGAACACTGAAGCTTTCTTT.

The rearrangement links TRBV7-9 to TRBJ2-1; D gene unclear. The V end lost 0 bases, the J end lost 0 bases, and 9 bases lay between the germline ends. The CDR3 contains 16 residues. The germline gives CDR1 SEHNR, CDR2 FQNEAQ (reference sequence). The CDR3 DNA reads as TGTGCCAGCAGCTTAGCGGAGTCGAGCTCCTACAATGAGCAGTTCTTC. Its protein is CASSLAESSSYNEQFF.

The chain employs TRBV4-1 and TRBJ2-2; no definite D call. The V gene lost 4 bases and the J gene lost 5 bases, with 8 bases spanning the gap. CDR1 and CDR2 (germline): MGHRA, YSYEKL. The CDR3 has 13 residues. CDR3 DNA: TGCGCCAGCAGCCCCCCTCTTACCGGGGAGCTGTTTTTT. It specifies CASSPPLTGELFF.

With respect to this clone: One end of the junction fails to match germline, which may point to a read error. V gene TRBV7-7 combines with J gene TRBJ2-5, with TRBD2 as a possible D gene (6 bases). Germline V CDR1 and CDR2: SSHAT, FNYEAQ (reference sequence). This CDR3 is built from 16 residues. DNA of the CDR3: TGTGCTAGCAGCCTCCGGACTAACCGGGTGGGGGAGACCCAGTACTTC. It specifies CASSLRTNRVGETQYF.

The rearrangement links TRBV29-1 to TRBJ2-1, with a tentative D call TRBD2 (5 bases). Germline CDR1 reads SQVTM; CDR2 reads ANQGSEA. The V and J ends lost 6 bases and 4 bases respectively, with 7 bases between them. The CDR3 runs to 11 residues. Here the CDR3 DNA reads TGCAGCGTGACGGGGTACAATGAGCAGTTCTTC. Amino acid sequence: CSVTGYNEQFF.

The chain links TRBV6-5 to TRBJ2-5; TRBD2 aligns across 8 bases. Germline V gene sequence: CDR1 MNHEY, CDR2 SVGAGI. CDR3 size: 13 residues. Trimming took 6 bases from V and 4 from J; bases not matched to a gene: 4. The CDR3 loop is CASRGLESETQYF. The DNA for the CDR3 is TGTGCCAGCAGGGGACTAGAGTCAGAGACCCAGTACTTC.

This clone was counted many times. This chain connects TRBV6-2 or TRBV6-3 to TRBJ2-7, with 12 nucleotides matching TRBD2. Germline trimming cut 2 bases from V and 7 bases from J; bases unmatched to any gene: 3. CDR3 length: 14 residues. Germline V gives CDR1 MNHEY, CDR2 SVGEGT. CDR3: CASSYAGLAGEQYF. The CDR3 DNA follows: TGTGCCAGCAGTTACGCGGGACTAGCGGGTGAGCAGTACTTC.